Presented here are 11 T cell receptor beta chains from one specimen sequenced in a study of beta chain features in type 1 diabetes. Study-level points and caveats: Across all four CD4+ subsets, people with type 1 diabetes showed modestly shorter TCRB CDR3s.

Sequencing targeted expressed TCRB transcripts, as all isolated RNA had been reverse transcribed. Clones were sequenced by immunoSEQ multiplex PCR, and TCRdb holds only the in-frame ones, with some missing. This table holds about 660,000 clones, about 14% found once. These TCRs' antigens remain unknown. Material for sequencing was naive CD4+ T cells from blood. All receptors derive from a man aged 18 to 30 with type 1 diabetes.

This clone was counted between two and nine times. The V call is TRBV7-9, the J call TRBJ1-5, with D unresolved. Germline CDR1 is SEHNR and CDR2 is FQNEAQ (reference sequence). The V gene lost 1 base and the J gene lost 3 bases, with 10 bases spanning the gap. This CDR3 contains 15 residues. CDR3 DNA sequence: TGTGCCAGCAGCTTAGGCCGGCAGGCCAATCAGCCCCAGCATTTT. Translation gives CASSLGRQANQPQHF.

This clone turned up a few times. The V and J genes are TRBV7-9 and TRBJ1-4; D is undetermined. V gave up 7 bases and J gave up 7 bases, with 13 bases separating them. CDR1 is SEHNR, CDR2 FQNEAQ, per germline (reference sequence). This CDR3 contains 13 residues. This chain's CDR3 is CASTPGSGEKLFF. The CDR3, as DNA: TGTGCCAGCACCCCGGGGTCTGGTGAAAAACTGTTTTTT.

This clone appeared a few times. The chain employs TRBV30 and TRBJ1-5; D is undetermined. Germline CDR1 is GTSNPN and CDR2 is SVGIG (reference sequence). The V gene lost 1 base and the J gene lost 5 bases, with 9 bases spanning the gap. The CDR3 length is 13 residues. The DNA of the CDR3 is TGTGCCTGGAGTGGCGGGGAGGATCAGCCCCAGCATTTT. Translating gives CAWSGGEDQPQHF.

V and J are TRBV4-1 and TRBJ2-5; 7 bases map to TRBD1. Germline V CDR1 and CDR2: MGHRA, YSYEKL. V trimming: 2 bases; J trimming: 7 bases; junction bases outside the gene matches: 10. This CDR3 region has 15 residues. CDR3 bases: TGCGCCAGCAGCCAATCTGAGGGGGCAATGGGGACCCAGTACTTC. This translates into CASSQSEGAMGTQYF.

This chain joins TRBV30 and TRBJ1-2, with a possible D match to TRBD1 (6 bases). The germline V gene encodes CDR1 GTSNPN and CDR2 SVGIG (reference sequence). The V end was cut by 3 bases, the J end by 4 bases, with 12 bases between. The CDR3 is 13 amino acids. The CDR3 is CAWRLTGGYGYTF. The CDR3 nucleotides read TGTGCCTGGAGACTGACAGGAGGCTATGGCTACACCTTC. The full variable domain, its missing parts supplied by reference TRBV30 and TRBJ1-2, is SQTIHQWPATLVQPVGSPLSLECTVEGTSNPNLYWYRQAAGRGLQLLFYSVGIGQISSEVPQNLSASRPQDRQFILSSKKLLLSDSGFYLCAWRLTGGYGYTFGSGTRLTVV.

The chain couples TRBV5-4 to TRBJ2-3; maybe TRBD1 (6 bases). CDR1 is SGHNT and CDR2 is YYREEE in the germline V gene (reference sequence). The length of the CDR3 is 15 residues. V was trimmed by 4 bases and J by 4 bases, leaving 16 bases between them. The CDR3 protein is CASSRNREIADTQYF. The CDR3 region has the DNA TGTGCCAGCAGCCGAAACAGGGAGATTGCAGATACGCAGTATTTT.

To note about this clone: The same CDR3 is also encoded by other DNA sequences in this sample. The chain recombines TRBV9 with TRBJ1-2, with D uncertain. Germline V lookup: CDR1 SGDLS, CDR2 YYNGEE. The CDR3 is made up of 14 amino acids. Trimming removed 0 bases from V and 2 bases from J, with 8 bases in between. The CDR3 here is CASSVVTGNYGYTF. DNA of the CDR3: TGTGCCAGCAGCGTAGTGACGGGAAACTATGGCTACACCTTC.

This clone has just a few counts. V and J are TRBV2 and TRBJ1-2, with 7 bases that match TRBD1. Germline loops: CDR1 SNHLY, CDR2 FYNNEI. J gave up 6 bases and V 0 bases, and 4 bases lay outside the gene matches. CDR3 size: 14 residues. In DNA form, the CDR3 reads TGTGCCAGCAGTGAAGCGAGGACAGGCAATGGCTACACCTTC. Translation: CASSEARTGNGYTF.

The V gene is TRBV7-8, the J gene TRBJ2-7; D possibly corresponds to TRBD1 (6 bases). The V gene lost 4 bases and the J gene lost 0 bases, with 13 bases spanning the gap. Germline V gene lookup returns CDR1 SGHVS and CDR2 FQNEAQ. This CDR3 region has 15 residues. The CDR3 DNA reads as TGTGCCAGCAGCTCGTTGGGGGCAGACTCCTACGAGCAGTACTTC. Residues: CASSSLGADSYEQYF.

The chain joins TRBV6-5 to TRBJ2-1; either TRBD1 or TRBD2 may fit D (7 bases each). CDR1 MNHEY and CDR2 SVGAGI come from the germline V gene. Trimming removed 7 bases at V and 0 bases at J, with 13 bases between. There are 15 residues in the CDR3. The CDR3 loop reads CASTQGGSSYNEQFF. In nucleotides, the CDR3 is TGTGCCAGCACCCAGGGGGGGAGCTCCTACAATGAGCAGTTCTTC.

V gene TRBV28 combines with J gene TRBJ2-1; maybe TRBD2 (5 bases). With 2 bases removed from V and 12 bases from J, the gap between germline ends came to 8 bases. The CDR3 covers 11 residues. Germline-derived CDR1 and CDR2 are MDHEN and SYDVKM. The chain's CDR3 is CASSLGGTQFF. CDR3 nucleotides: TGTGCCAGCAGTTTAGGAGGAACGCAGTTCTTC.